These 21 T cell receptor beta chains share one sample of origin, sequenced in a study of identical twins. TCRdb independently ran MiXCR on the 5' RACE reads; one entry per CDR3 protein. The repertoire consists of a few hundred thousand distinct CDR3 sequences, with over 8.5% occurring once and the leading ten covering roughly 3%. This same sample was also part of a study on yellow fever vaccine responses in identical twins.

The sample was PBMCs. The receptor set was obtained from a woman aged 18-30 years in good health.

The chain carries TRBV14 and TRBJ2-7, with D tentatively TRBD1 (7 bases). Germline loops: CDR1 SGHDN, CDR2 FVKESK. V lost 2 bases and J 5 bases, leaving 10 bases between the germline ends. This CDR3 is 13 amino acids long. The CDR3, as DNA: TGTGCCAGCAGCCAAATCAGGGGGGACGAGCAGTACTTC. This codes for CASSQIRGDEQYF.

This clonotype was counted many times. V and J are TRBV20-1 and TRBJ1-1, with D perhaps matching TRBD1 (6 bases). The CDR3 consists of 14 residues. The V and J ends lost 3 bases and 3 bases respectively, with 14 bases between them. CDR1 is DFQATT, CDR2 SNEGSKA, per germline (reference sequence). The CDR3 region has the DNA TGCAGTGCTAGGGTACAGGGAAGCGACACTGAAGCTTTCTTT. Amino acid sequence: CSARVQGSDTEAFF.

This clonotype appeared a single time. The gene calls are TRBV7-9 and TRBJ2-3; weak D call: TRBD2 (6 bases). Germline V gene lookup returns CDR1 SEHNR and CDR2 FQNEAQ (reference sequence). The CDR3 runs to 17 residues. With 1 base removed from V and 1 base from J, the gap between germline ends came to 15 bases. CDR3 bases: TGTGCCAGCAGCTTAGACCTTCGGGAGAAACGCACAGATACGCAGTATTTT. The encoded protein is CASSLDLREKRTDTQYF.

This clonotype was picked up many times. The V call is TRBV5-1, the J call TRBJ2-7, with 9 bases aligning to TRBD1. This CDR3 contains 14 residues. CDR1 SGHRS and CDR2 YFSETQ come from the germline V gene. With V trimmed by 4 bases and J by 2 bases, 4 bases remained unmatched. CDR3 residues: CASSGRQGAYEQYF. DNA for the CDR3: TGCGCCAGCAGCGGACGACAGGGGGCCTACGAGCAGTACTTC. The whole variable domain, filled in from reference TRBV5-1 and TRBJ2-7, reads KAGVTQTPRYLIKTRGQQVTLSCSPISGHRSVSWYQQTPGQGLQFLFEYFSETQRNKGNFPGRFSGRQFSNSRSEMNVSTLELGDSALYLCASSGRQGAYEQYFGPGTRLTVT.

This clonotype was counted a few times. The rearrangement uses TRBV27 and TRBJ2-3; 8 positions match TRBD2. CDR1 MNHEY and CDR2 SMNVEV come from the germline V gene (reference sequence). The junction had 13 bases not matched to a gene; V was cut back by 5 bases and J by 6 bases. CDR3 length equals 16 residues. The CDR3 is CASSPWTSWVEDTQYF. In nucleotides, the CDR3 is TGTGCCAGCAGTCCATGGACTAGCTGGGTAGAGGATACGCAGTATTTT.

This clonotype was recorded many times. The V call is TRBV12-3 or TRBV12-4, the J call TRBJ2-7; possible D gene TRBD1, 5 bases. This CDR3 spans 13 amino acids. Between the trimmed V and J ends, which lost 5 bases and 0 bases, there was a span of 8 bases. This chain's CDR3 is CASSKGVSYEQYF. The CDR3 bases are TGTGCCAGCAGTAAAGGGGTCTCCTACGAGCAGTACTTC.

In this sample, this clonotype turned up a few times. The V and J genes are TRBV5-1 and TRBJ1-2, with 8 bases fitting TRBD1. The CDR3 is 14 residues long. After removal of 3 bases from V and 6 bases from J, the junction contained 7 bases not matched to a gene. Per germline, CDR1 SGHRS and CDR2 YFSETQ. CDR3: CASSYMQGADGYTF. In DNA form, the CDR3 reads TGCGCCAGCAGCTACATGCAGGGGGCGGATGGCTACACCTTC.

This rearrangement joins TRBV7-9 to TRBJ2-1; D not resolved. V dropped 3 bases and J dropped 3 bases, with 3 bases sitting between them. The CDR3 contains 12 residues. Germline CDR1 and CDR2: SEHNR and FQNEAQ (reference sequence). For the CDR3, the DNA is TGTGCCAGCAGCTTTGACTACAATGAGCAGTTCTTC. It is translated as CASSFDYNEQFF.

This clonotype has only a few counts. The chain is built from TRBV7-2 and TRBJ1-1, with unresolved D. Trimming took 6 bases from V and 1 from J, leaving 15 bases between them. Germline-derived CDR1 and CDR2 are SGHTA and FQGNSA. CDR3 size: 15 residues. The CDR3 loop reads CASSFTRFQNTEAFF. CDR3 nucleotide sequence: TGTGCCAGCAGTTTCACGCGCTTCCAGAACACTGAAGCTTTCTTT.

In its sample, this clonotype was seen a few times. V gene TRBV6-1 combines with J gene TRBJ2-1, with D unclear. V was shortened by 3 bases and J by 9 bases, with 9 bases between the two germline ends. In germline, CDR1 is MNHNS, CDR2 SASEGT. CDR3 length: 12 amino acids. This CDR3 is CASSEAAAEQFF. The DNA of the CDR3 is TGTGCCAGCAGTGAGGCGGCAGCTGAGCAGTTCTTC.

Note on this clonotype: The junction departs from germline at one end; a sequencing error may be responsible. The chain joins TRBV20-1 to TRBJ1-1; TRBD1 matches at 11 bases. The CDR3 has 17 residues. Germline-derived CDR1 and CDR2 are DFQATT and SNEGSKA (reference sequence). The CDR3 spells CLPQSGTGGRGNTEAFF. The CDR3, as DNA: TGTCTTCCCCAATCCGGGACAGGGGGGCGGGGGAACACTGAAGCTTTCTTT.

This chain uses TRBV2 with TRBJ1-2; no firm D call. This CDR3 spans 14 amino acids. V was clipped by 5 bases and J by 8 bases, with 18 bases between them. In germline, CDR1 is SNHLY, CDR2 FYNNEI. CDR3 amino acids: CASSPLDRSGGYTF. The CDR3 bases are TGTGCCAGCAGTCCCCTGGACCGGAGCGGGGGCTACACCTTC.

This clonotype was seen only a few times. The chain employs TRBV6-5 and TRBJ1-5; TRBD1 agrees at 9 bases. V trimming: 2 bases; J trimming: 4 bases; junction bases outside the gene matches: 3. Germline assignment: CDR1 MNHEY and CDR2 SVGAGI. The CDR3 has 15 residues. The CDR3 nucleotides are TGTGCCAGCAGTTACAACGGACAGGGGAATCAGCCCCAGCATTTT. It yields the protein CASSYNGQGNQPQHF.

This rearrangement joins TRBV3-1 to TRBJ2-7; no clear D. V was cut by 0 bases and J by 5 bases, with 8 bases left in between. Germline CDR1 LGHDT, CDR2 YNNKEL (reference sequence). The CDR3 runs to 13 residues. CDR3 protein: CASSQDRRNEQYF. Here the CDR3 DNA reads TGTGCCAGCAGCCAAGATCGAAGGAACGAGCAGTACTTC.

A few counts support this clonotype. The rearrangement uses TRBV7-8 and TRBJ2-5, with 7 bases aligning to TRBD2. Trimming at V came to 4 bases and at J to 10 bases, leaving 9 bases not matched to a gene. The CDR3 is made up of 13 amino acids. The V gene's germline CDR1 is SGHVS and CDR2 FQNEAQ. CDR3 DNA: TGTGCCAGCAGCTCCACCACTAGCGCGCACCAGTACTTC. This sequence encodes CASSSTTSAHQYF. Together with reference TRBV7-8 and TRBJ2-5, the CDR3 gives the full variable domain: GAGVSQSPRYKVAKRGQDVALRCDPISGHVSLFWYQQALGQGPEFLTYFQNEAQLDKSGLPSDRFFAERPEGSVSTLKIQRTQQEDSAVYLCASSSTTSAHQYFGPGTRLLVL.

The chain couples TRBV29-1 to TRBJ2-1, with D perhaps matching TRBD2 (6 bases). V lost 6 bases and J lost 7, with 10 bases in between. Germline V CDR1 and CDR2: SQVTM, ANQGSEA. CDR3 length equals 11 residues. The CDR3 DNA is TGCAGCGTCCACCGGGGGAATGAGCAGTTCTTC. It translates to CSVHRGNEQFF.

The CDR3 loop reads CASRRDRSNVETQYF. Here the CDR3 DNA reads TGTGCCAGCAGACGCGACAGGAGTAATGTTGAGACCCAGTACTTC. The chain has TRBV2 and TRBJ2-5, with D tentatively TRBD1 (6 bases). Trimming cost V 6 bases and J 5 bases, with 19 bases left between them. The CDR3 runs to 15 residues. Germline CDR1 and CDR2: SNHLY and FYNNEI.

At least ten counts were recorded for this clonotype. V gene TRBV4-2 combines with J gene TRBJ2-1; 7 nucleotides agree with TRBD1. The J segment lost 5 bases and the V segment lost 6 bases, leaving 10 bases of the junction unmatched. Germline lookup yields CDR1 LGHNA and CDR2 YNFKEQ. CDR3 size: 15 residues. CDR3 region: CASSYTGTDNNEQFF. CDR3 sequence (DNA): TGTGCCAGCAGTTACACCGGGACAGATAACAATGAGCAGTTCTTC.

This clonotype was counted only a few times. V usage is TRBV12-3 or TRBV12-4 and J usage is TRBJ2-2, with TRBD1 matching over 7 bases. The CDR3 sequence is 15 residues long. The V segment lost 3 bases and the J segment 6 bases; nucleotides outside the gene matches: 7. The CDR3 DNA reads as TGTGCCAGCAGTTTTACAGGGGTGGTAGCCGGGGAGCTGTTTTTT. It translates to CASSFTGVVAGELFF.

This clonotype came up a few times. The chain links TRBV28 to TRBJ2-2; D is undetermined. V shed 10 bases and J shed 1 base, with 13 bases lying between them. The germline V gene has CDR1 MDHEN and CDR2 SYDVKM. This CDR3 has 14 residues. The CDR3 here is CAILPRQNTGELFF. The CDR3 region has the DNA TGTGCCATCCTGCCTAGACAGAACACCGGGGAGCTGTTTTTT.

This chain joins TRBV4-3 and TRBJ2-3; a weak D match, TRBD1 (5 bases). CDR3 length: 15 amino acids. CDR1 LGHNA and CDR2 YSLEER come from the germline V gene. V shed 0 bases and J shed 2 bases, with 9 bases lying between them. The CDR3 DNA sequence: TGCGCCAGCAGCCAAGATCCAGGGTTCACAGATACGCAGTATTTT. It codes for CASSQDPGFTDTQYF.